A single sample is the source of the 11 T cell receptor beta chains below, sequenced in a study of T-cell reconstitution after alpha-beta-depleted transplantation in children. This sample's TCRbeta library carried unique molecular identifier barcodes. MiXCR was run by TCRdb on the PCR reads, yielding one entry per CDR3 protein. The table records roughly 500,000 distinct CDR3 sequences, over 9.5% of them present only once. This specimen consisted of PBMCs, obtained before TCRalphabeta/CD19-depleted stem cell transplant. These receptors originate from a child between 2 and 9 years old with inherited bone marrow failure, due to receive a stem cell transplant.

At least ten counts were recorded for this clonotype. V and J are TRBV20-1 and TRBJ2-4; D may be TRBD1 or TRBD2 (5 bases each). CDR1 is DFQATT, CDR2 SNEGSKA, per germline (reference sequence). This CDR3 spans 14 amino acids. V shed 3 bases and J shed 1 base, with 10 bases lying between them. As DNA, the CDR3 is TGCAGTGCTAGGGGGACGGCTGCCAAAAACATTCAGTACTTC. Its translation is CSARGTAAKNIQYF.

There are a few counts of this clonotype. The CDR3 DNA sequence: TGTGCCAGCAGTCCCTTGGAGTCCGGTTGGGATACGCAGTATTTT. This codes for CASSPLESGWDTQYF. V is TRBV28 and J is TRBJ2-3; D uncertain. V lost 5 bases, J lost 6 bases, and 18 bases lay in between. The CDR3 loop spans 15 amino acids. Germline values: CDR1 MDHEN, CDR2 SYDVKM.

The table lists this clonotype with many counts. The chain recombines TRBV4-1 with TRBJ2-7; 8 nucleotides agree with TRBD2. The CDR3 extends over 19 amino acids. Unmatched junction bases numbered 14, after V lost 0 bases and J lost 1 base. Germline V gene data show CDR1 as MGHRA and CDR2 as YSYEKL. The CDR3 DNA follows: TGCGCCAGCAGCCAAGAGGGCGGGAGCGGGAGATTTGGGTCCTACGAGCAGTACTTC. Translation gives CASSQEGGSGRFGSYEQYF.

Ten or more counts support this clonotype. The gene calls are TRBV21-1 and TRBJ1-1; the table's D call, TRBD1, was not checked against the DNA. TRBV21-1 is designated a pseudogene. CDR3 length: 17 residues. CDR3 loop: CASSKVWGPQGGTEAFF. The CDR3, as DNA: TGTGCCAGCAGCAAAGTATGGGGTCCGCAGGGGGGAACTGAAGCTTTCTTT.

This clonotype was found many times. J is TRBJ2-3 and V is TRBV5-4; the match to TRBD2 covers 11 bases. The CDR3 loop spans 15 amino acids. J gave up 4 bases and V 5 bases, and 6 bases lay outside the gene matches. CDR1 and CDR2 from the germline V gene are SGHNT and YYREEE (reference sequence). The CDR3 sequence: CASSWQLAGADTQYF. CDR3 DNA sequence: TGTGCCAGCAGTTGGCAACTAGCGGGAGCAGATACGCAGTATTTT. The variable domain in full, completed from reference TRBV5-4 and TRBJ2-3, reads ETGVTQSPTHLIKTRGQQVTLRCSSQSGHNTVSWYQQALGQGPQFIFQYYREEENGRGNFPPRFSGLQFPNYSSELNVNALELDDSALYLCASSWQLAGADTQYFGPGTRLTVL.

Ten or more counts support this clonotype. The chain couples TRBV20-1 to TRBJ2-2, with a weak D call TRBD2 (6 bases). The CDR3 is made up of 16 amino acids. Germline V gene sequence: CDR1 DFQATT, CDR2 SNEGSKA (reference sequence). V dropped 3 bases and J dropped 6 bases, with 20 bases sitting between them. The CDR3: CSASPPLGSVAGELFF. The CDR3 DNA is TGCAGTGCTAGTCCCCCTCTCGGGAGTGTAGCCGGGGAGCTGTTTTTT.

The chain uses TRBV24-1 and TRBJ1-1, with 7 bases that match TRBD1. Germline CDR1 reads KGHDR; CDR2 reads SFDVKD. The CDR3 consists of 14 residues. V was pared by 7 bases and J by 4 bases, with 8 bases of the junction left unmatched. The CDR3 nucleotides read TGTGCCACCAGACCTCCCGGGACAGCCACTGAAGCTTTCTTT. It translates to CATRPPGTATEAFF.

This clonotype was picked up many times. The J gene is TRBJ2-1, the V gene TRBV5-1; D ambiguous. The CDR3 is 15 residues long. The germline CDR1 and CDR2 sequences are SGHRS and YFSETQ. V lost 0 bases, J lost 9 bases, and 16 bases lay in between. In DNA, the CDR3 is TGCGCCAGCAGCTTGGGTGCCCCGGTGATGAGTGAGCAGTTCTTC. This gives the protein CASSLGAPVMSEQFF.

This clonotype was seen at least ten times. The chain couples TRBV27 to TRBJ2-3; 9 nucleotides match TRBD1. Germline CDR1 is MNHEY and CDR2 is SMNVEV (reference sequence). This CDR3 contains 14 residues. Trimming removed 3 bases from V and 4 bases from J; junction bases left unmatched: 2. Here the CDR3 reads CASSLTGGSDTQYF. DNA for the CDR3: TGTGCCAGCAGTTTGACAGGGGGTTCAGATACGCAGTATTTT.

A few counts support this clonotype. The rearrangement joins TRBV6-1 to TRBJ1-2; D ambiguous. Germline assignment: CDR1 MNHNS and CDR2 SASEGT. V lost 7 bases and J 1 base, leaving 13 bases between the germline ends. The CDR3 is 14 amino acids. CDR3 residues: CASTPPGGNYGYTF. For the CDR3, the DNA is TGTGCCAGCACTCCCCCGGGCGGTAACTATGGCTACACCTTC.

As to this clonotype: Given a much more abundant clone one base away, this may be a read error. This chain uses TRBV30 with TRBJ1-1; no definite D call. This CDR3 region has 11 residues. Trimming pared 0 bases from V and 7 bases from J, leaving 6 bases between. The germline V gene encodes CDR1 GTSNPN and CDR2 SVGIG (reference sequence). The chain's CDR3 is CAWSVLGEAFF. The DNA of the CDR3 is TGTGCCTGGAGTGTACTTGGTGAAGCTTTCTTT.